This T cell receptor beta chain emerged from a study of blood T cell repertoires in COVID-19 (dated by TCRdb to about 2020). About the full investigation: Samples from collaborators originated in the United States, Italy and Spain and spanned both the acute and convalescent phases of COVID-19. Where available, HLA class I and class II types were obtained from metadata supplied by the sample provider rather than from assay-based typing. The samples were drawn from two sources: the first 160 participants of the ongoing ImmuneRACE study, and 1,200 or so subjects contributed by 6 global collaborators. The repertoires were released in a freely available public database intended as a resource for research on the immune response to SARS-CoV-2. A de-identified subject ID, COVID-19 status, age in years and sex were almost always included in the sample metadata. The dataset comprised deeply sampled blood TCRbeta repertoires from subjects exposed to, actively infected with, or recovered from COVID-19. The material from the prospective study consisted of cDNA or gDNA derived from T cells, B-cell-depleted T cells, or PBMCs.

The CDR3 has 16 amino acids, counting the end cysteine and phenylalanine. Just the 48-base CDR3 DNA is kept, in frame starting at base 1. The germline V gene supplies CDR1 MDHEN and CDR2 SYDVKM. V is reduced by 6 bases and J by 7 bases, leaving a spacing of 24 bases between them. Overall study results and their limits: The quantity of clinical and demographic metadata differed by source and by participant and was supplied without curation.

Worth noting for this clone: Its antigen is unknown. Per-nucleotide qualities are absent, and no much larger clonotype sits a single base away.

Collaborating institutions collected whole blood in K2EDTA tubes following their own protocols. For TCRbeta analysis, collaborators shipped samples as frozen whole blood, isolated PBMCs, or DNA extracted from either of those sample types. TCRbeta CDR3 regions were amplified from genomic DNA by means of the immunoSEQ Assay, a bias-controlled multiplex PCR. In the paper's pipeline: Within the assay, amplification of reference gene primers was used to estimate how many nucleated cells each sample contained. Sequence reads were collapsed and filtered to measure the absolute abundance of every unique TCRbeta CDR3 rearrangement. Productive Simpson clonality was computed per sample as the square root of Simpson's diversity index over productive rearrangements. TCRdb limited this immuneACCESS table to in-frame rearrangements with V and J called. A share of clones is missing; checked studies link under half to unresolved V genes, and the rest is unexplained. D and trimming were read from the DNA, whereas the V and J calls and clone size are those reported in that table. Present in this sample are approximately 150,000 clones, 87% of which were seen just once. The top ten clones comprise 8.6% of the sample.

The sequenced material came from peripheral blood. Recombination joined TRBV28 with TRBJ1-2; TRBD1 is a possible D gene, resting on 6 matching bases. The sequence came from a woman aged 50 to 60 with active or convalescent COVID-19. The nucleotides are TGTGCCAGCAGCATAATGGCGGCGGGGGCCGGTGTTGGCTACACCTTC. It encodes CASSIMAAGAGVGYTF.